This TCR beta chain was documented in a study of blood T cell repertoires in COVID-19. Study in general: T cells, B-cell-depleted T cells, or PBMCs supplied cDNA or gDNA.

Participants came from under 30 US areas, aged roughly 18 to 90 years. Clinical history reported by participants formed the basis on which cohorts were assigned. Methods used by the authors: Amplifying reference gene primers gave estimates of nucleated cell counts. Clones were read by immunoSEQ multiplex PCR, and TCRdb kept only the in-frame ones, dropping some. V and J calls and clone size are those listed in that table; D and trimming were worked out from the DNA. The data hold some 250,000 clones, with approximately 90% observed a single time. Trimming left V 3 bases short and J 6 bases short, with 25 bases between. The V gene's germline CDR1 is SGHRS and CDR2 YFSETQ. The CDR3 runs to 18 residues.

This sequence originates from a man in his forties who had recovered from COVID-19. This chain uses TRBV5-1 with TRBJ2-1; D is perhaps TRBD1 (6 bases). Sequencing used PBMCs or T cells enriched from blood (not recorded which). CDR3 region: CASSYPQLTGTDGNEQFF. The CDR3 DNA reads as TGCGCCAGCAGCTACCCTCAGTTAACAGGGACGGATGGCAATGAGCAGTTCTTC.